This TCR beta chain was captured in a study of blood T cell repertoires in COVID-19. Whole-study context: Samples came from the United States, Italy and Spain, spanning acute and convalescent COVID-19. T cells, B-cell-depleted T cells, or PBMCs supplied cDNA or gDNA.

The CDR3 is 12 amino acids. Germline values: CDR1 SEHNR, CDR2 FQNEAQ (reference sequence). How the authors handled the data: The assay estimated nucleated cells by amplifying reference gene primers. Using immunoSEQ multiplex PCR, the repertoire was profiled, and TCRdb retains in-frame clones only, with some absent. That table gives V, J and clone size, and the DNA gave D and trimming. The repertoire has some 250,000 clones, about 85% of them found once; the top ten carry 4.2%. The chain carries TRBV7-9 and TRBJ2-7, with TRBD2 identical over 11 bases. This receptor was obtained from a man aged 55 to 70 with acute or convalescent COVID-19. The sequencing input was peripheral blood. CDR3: CASSFTSGSFGV. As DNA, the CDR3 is TGTGCCAGCAGCTTCACTAGCGGGAGTTTTGGGGTC.